This T cell receptor beta chain was identified during a study of blood T cell repertoires in COVID-19. Study context: Sites in the United States, Italy and Spain provided acute and convalescent COVID-19 samples. Sample material is recorded as cDNA or gDNA derived from T cells, B-cell-depleted T cells, or PBMCs.

Methods used by the authors: Reference gene primer amplification in the assay estimated nucleated cell counts. Method: immunoSEQ multiplex PCR; TCRdb's copy keeps in-frame clones and lacks some. That table supplies the V and J calls and clone size; D and trimming were determined from the DNA. The sample consists of approximately 170,000 clones, roughly 93% of them appearing once. This clone showed up just once. Enrolment of Seattle patients took place during active infection, and they were followed longitudinally. V trimming: 4 bases; J trimming: 0 bases; junction bases outside the gene matches: 11. The CDR3 is made up of 17 amino acids. The germline V gene encodes CDR1 LNHNV and CDR2 YYDKDF (reference sequence).

V usage is TRBV15 and J usage is TRBJ2-7; 8 nucleotides agree with TRBD1. Sequencing input: peripheral blood. This TCR was sampled from a man between 18 and 29 years old with COVID-19, enrolled during active disease. The CDR3, as DNA: TGTGCCACCAGCACCTTTACAGTGGACAGGGCCTCCTACGAGCAGTACTTC. It encodes CATSTFTVDRASYEQYF.